The following is a TCR beta chain sequence with its context. This clone's antigen is unknown. Base qualities are not recorded, but no much larger clone differs from it by a single base. The data are from a study of blood T cell repertoires in COVID-19 (dated by TCRdb to about 2020). Notes on the research overall: Samples from collaborators originated in the United States, Italy and Spain and spanned both the acute and convalescent phases of COVID-19. The repertoires were released in a freely available public database meant as a resource for research on the immune response to SARS-CoV-2. Nearly every sample came with metadata listing a de-identified subject ID, COVID-19 status, age in years and sex. The dataset comprised deeply sampled blood TCRbeta repertoires from subjects exposed to, actively infected with, or recovered from COVID-19. The samples were drawn from two sources: the first 160 participants of the ongoing ImmuneRACE study, and over 950 subjects contributed by 6 global collaborators. HLA class I and class II types, where available, came from metadata supplied by the sample provider rather than from assay-based typing. The prospective study material was composed of cDNA or gDNA derived from T cells, B-cell-depleted T cells, or PBMCs.

The immunoSEQ Assay, a bias-controlled multiplex PCR, was used to amplify TCRbeta CDR3 regions from genomic DNA. The published analysis was carried out like this. Within the assay, amplification of reference gene primers was used to estimate how many nucleated cells each sample contained. Sequence reads were collapsed and filtered to measure the absolute abundance of every unique TCRbeta CDR3 rearrangement. For each sample, productive Simpson clonality was calculated by taking the square root of Simpson's diversity index across productive rearrangements. Here the immuneACCESS table is served through TCRdb, limited to in-frame sequences with V and J called. Missing clones are a known gap in these copies; in checked studies unresolved V genes cover under half, and the rest lacks a known reason. The V and J calls and clone size come from that table; D and trimming were worked out from the DNA. The sample table contains some 68,000 clones; only one count was recorded for roughly 87% of them. The ten largest clones add up to less than 0.6% of the sample.

At one collaborating source in Seattle, patients were enrolled during active infection and were followed longitudinally through the course of disease. Whole blood was collected in K2EDTA tubes by collaborating institutions according to the institutions' own protocols. For TCRbeta analysis, collaborator samples were shipped as frozen whole blood, as isolated PBMCs, or as DNA extracted from either sample type. The paper as a whole reports these results and caveats: Clinical and demographic metadata were provided uncurated, with the amount varying by source and participant.

V loses 6 bases, J loses 1 base, and the germline ends lie 21 bases apart. There are 17 amino acids in the CDR3, from cysteine to phenylalanine inclusive. Kept here is only the CDR3 DNA, which spans 51 bases and is read in frame from base 1. CDR1 SGHTS and CDR2 YDEGEE were looked up in the germline V gene. The chain was built from TRBV5-8 and TRBJ2-3; possibly the D gene is TRBD2, per 5 matching bases. Sequencing used peripheral blood. The sequence came from a man aged 45-60 years with COVID-19, enrolled during active disease. The encoded CDR3 is CASTQSRARYGTDTQYF. The nucleotide sequence reads TGTGCCAGCACCCAATCGCGGGCACGGTACGGCACAGATACGCAGTATTTT.